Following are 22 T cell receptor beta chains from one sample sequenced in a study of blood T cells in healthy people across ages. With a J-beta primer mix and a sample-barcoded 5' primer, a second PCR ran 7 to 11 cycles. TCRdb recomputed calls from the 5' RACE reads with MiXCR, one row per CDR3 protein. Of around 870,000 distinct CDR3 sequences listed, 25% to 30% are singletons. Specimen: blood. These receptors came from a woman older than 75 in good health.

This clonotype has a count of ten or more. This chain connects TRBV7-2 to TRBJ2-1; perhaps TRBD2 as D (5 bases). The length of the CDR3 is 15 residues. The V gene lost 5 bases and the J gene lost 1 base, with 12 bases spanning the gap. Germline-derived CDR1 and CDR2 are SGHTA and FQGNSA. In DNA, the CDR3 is TGTGCCAGCAGCGCCGGACTGGGTTCCTACAATGAGCAGTTCTTC. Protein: CASSAGLGSYNEQFF.

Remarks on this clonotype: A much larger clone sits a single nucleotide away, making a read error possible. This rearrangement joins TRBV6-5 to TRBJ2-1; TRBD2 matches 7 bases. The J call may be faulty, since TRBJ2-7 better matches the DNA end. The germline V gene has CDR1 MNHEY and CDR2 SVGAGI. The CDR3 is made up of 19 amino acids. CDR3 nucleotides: TGTGCCAGCAGTTACTCGTCCAGCGGGGCAGCATTCTCCTACAATGAGCAGTACTTC. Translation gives CASSYSSSGAAFSYNEQYF.

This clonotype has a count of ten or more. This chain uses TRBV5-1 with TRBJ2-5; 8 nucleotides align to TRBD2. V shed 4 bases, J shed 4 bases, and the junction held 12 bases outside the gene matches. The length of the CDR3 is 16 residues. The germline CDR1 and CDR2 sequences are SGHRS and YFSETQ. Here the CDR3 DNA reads TGCGCCAGCAGCCTGGGGGGACTAGGGCCCCGAGAGACCCAGTACTTC. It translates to CASSLGGLGPRETQYF.

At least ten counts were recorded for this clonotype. The CDR3 DNA follows: TGTGCCAGCAGTTATGGGTCAGCGGGGAGCACAGATACGCAGTATTTT. It yields the protein CASSYGSAGSTDTQYF. The V and J genes are TRBV6-2 or TRBV6-3 and TRBJ2-3; the match to TRBD2 covers 7 bases. The CDR3 covers 16 residues. Germline CDR1 reads MNHEY; CDR2 reads SVGEGT. J gave up 0 bases and V 3 bases, and 6 bases lay outside the gene matches.

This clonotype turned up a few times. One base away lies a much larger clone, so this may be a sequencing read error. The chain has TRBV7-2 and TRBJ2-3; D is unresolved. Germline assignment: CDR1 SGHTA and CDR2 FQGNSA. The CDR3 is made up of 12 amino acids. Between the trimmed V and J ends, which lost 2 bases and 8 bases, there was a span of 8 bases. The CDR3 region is CASSLIRGTQYF. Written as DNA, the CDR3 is TGTGCCAGCAGCTTAATTAGAGGTACGCAGTATTTT. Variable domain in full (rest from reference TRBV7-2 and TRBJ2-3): GAGVSQSPSNKVTEKGKDVELRCDPISGHTALYWYRQSLGQGLEFLIYFQGNSAPDKSGLPSDRFSAERTGGSVSTLTIQRTQQEDSAVYLCASSLIRGTQYFGPGTRLTVL.

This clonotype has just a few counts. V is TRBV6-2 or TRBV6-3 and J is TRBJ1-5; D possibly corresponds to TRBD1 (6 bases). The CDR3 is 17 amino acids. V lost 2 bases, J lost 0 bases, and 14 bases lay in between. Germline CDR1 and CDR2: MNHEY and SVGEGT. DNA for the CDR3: TGTGCCAGCAGTTACGAGGACAGCCGATATAGCAATCAGCCCCAGCATTTT. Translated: CASSYEDSRYSNQPQHF.

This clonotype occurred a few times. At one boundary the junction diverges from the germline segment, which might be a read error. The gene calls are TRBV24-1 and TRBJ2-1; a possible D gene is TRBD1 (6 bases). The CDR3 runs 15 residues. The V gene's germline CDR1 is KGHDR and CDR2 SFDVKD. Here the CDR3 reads CAASDRTATYNEQFF. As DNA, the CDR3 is TGTGCCGCCAGTGATCGGACAGCGACCTACAATGAGCAGTTCTTC.

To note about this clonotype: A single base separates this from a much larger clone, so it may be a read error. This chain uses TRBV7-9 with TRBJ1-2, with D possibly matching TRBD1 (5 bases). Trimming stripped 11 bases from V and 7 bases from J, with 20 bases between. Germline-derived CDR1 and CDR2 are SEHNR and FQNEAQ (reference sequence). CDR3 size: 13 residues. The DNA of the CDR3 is TGTGCCGGCTCCGAGCCGGGGGGAGGTGGCTACACCTTC. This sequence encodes CAGSEPGGGGYTF.

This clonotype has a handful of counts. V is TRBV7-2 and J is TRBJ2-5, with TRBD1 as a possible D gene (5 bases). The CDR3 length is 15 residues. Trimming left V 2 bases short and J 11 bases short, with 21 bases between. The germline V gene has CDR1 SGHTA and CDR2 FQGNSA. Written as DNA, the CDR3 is TGTGCCAGCAGCTTACCCGACAGTTCAGTCTACGGGCAGTACTTC. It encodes CASSLPDSSVYGQYF.

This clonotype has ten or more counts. CDR3 nucleotide sequence: TGTGCCAGCAGCTTAGGGGACAGCCAGTACTTC. Its protein is CASSLGDSQYF. V is TRBV11-3 and J is TRBJ2-5; 7 nucleotides match TRBD1. The germline gives CDR1 SGHNT, CDR2 YENEEA. V shed 1 base and J 10 bases; nucleotides not matched to a gene: 0. CDR3 length: 11 residues.

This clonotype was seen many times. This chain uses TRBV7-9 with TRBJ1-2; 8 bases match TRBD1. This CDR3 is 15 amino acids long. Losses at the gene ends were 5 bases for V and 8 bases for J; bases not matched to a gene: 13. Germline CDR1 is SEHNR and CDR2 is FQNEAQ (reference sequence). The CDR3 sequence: CASSARGGTGSGYTF. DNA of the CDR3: TGTGCCAGCAGCGCAAGAGGCGGGACAGGATCAGGCTACACCTTC.

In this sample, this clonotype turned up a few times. This CDR3 is CSANRDTGELFF. DNA for the CDR3: TGCAGTGCTAACAGGGACACCGGGGAGCTGTTTTTT. J is TRBJ2-2 and V is TRBV20-1, with a weak D call TRBD1 (6 bases). In germline, CDR1 is DFQATT, CDR2 SNEGSKA (reference sequence). This CDR3 comprises 12 residues. Trimming removed 4 bases from V and 3 bases from J, with 6 bases in between.

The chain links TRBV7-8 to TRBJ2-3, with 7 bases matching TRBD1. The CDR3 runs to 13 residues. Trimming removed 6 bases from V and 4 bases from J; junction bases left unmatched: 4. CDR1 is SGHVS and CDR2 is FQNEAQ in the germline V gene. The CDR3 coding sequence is TGTGCCAGCAGACACAGGGGTTCAGATACGCAGTATTTT. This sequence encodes CASRHRGSDTQYF.

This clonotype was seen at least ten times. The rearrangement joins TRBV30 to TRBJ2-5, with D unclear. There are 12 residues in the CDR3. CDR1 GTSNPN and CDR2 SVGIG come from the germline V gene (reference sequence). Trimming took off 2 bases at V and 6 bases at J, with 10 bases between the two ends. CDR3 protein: CAWSLGYQTQYF. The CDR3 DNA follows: TGTGCCTGGAGTTTGGGCTATCAGACCCAGTACTTC.

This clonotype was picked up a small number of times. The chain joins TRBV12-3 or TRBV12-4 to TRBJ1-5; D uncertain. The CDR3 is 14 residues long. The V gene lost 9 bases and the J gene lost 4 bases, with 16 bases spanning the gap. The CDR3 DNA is TGTGCCAGTCGCCAAACTGAGAGAAATCAGCCCCAGCATTTT. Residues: CASRQTERNQPQHF.

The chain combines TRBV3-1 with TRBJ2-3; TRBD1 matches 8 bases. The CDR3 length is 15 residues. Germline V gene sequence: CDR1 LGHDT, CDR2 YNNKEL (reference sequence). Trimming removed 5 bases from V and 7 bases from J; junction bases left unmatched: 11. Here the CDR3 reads CASSETGDWENTQYF. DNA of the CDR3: TGTGCCAGCAGCGAGACAGGGGATTGGGAAAATACGCAGTATTTT.

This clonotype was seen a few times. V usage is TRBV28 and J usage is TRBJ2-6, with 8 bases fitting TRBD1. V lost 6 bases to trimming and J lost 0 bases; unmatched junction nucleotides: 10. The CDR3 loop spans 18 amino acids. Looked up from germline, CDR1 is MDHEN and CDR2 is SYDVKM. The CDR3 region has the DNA TGTGCCAGCAGATTAAGGACAGGGATCTACTCTGGGGCCAACGTCCTGACTTTC. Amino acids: CASRLRTGIYSGANVLTF.

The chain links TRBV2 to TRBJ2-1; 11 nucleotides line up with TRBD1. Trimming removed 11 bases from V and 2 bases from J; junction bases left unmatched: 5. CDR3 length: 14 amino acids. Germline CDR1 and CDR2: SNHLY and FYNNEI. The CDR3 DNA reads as TGTGCCTACCGGACAGGGGGCACCTACAATGAGCAGTTCTTC. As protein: CAYRTGGTYNEQFF.

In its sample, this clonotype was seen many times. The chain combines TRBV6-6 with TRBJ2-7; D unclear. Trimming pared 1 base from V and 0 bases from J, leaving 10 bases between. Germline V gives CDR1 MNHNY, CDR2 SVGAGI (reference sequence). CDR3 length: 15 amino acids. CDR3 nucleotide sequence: TGTGCCAGCAGTTACTTCGAGCGTACCTCCTACGAGCAGTACTTC. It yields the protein CASSYFERTSYEQYF.

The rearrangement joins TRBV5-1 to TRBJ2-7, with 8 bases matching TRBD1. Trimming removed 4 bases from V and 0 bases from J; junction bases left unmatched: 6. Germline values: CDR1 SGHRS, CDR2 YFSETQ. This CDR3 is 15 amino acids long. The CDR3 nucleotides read TGCGCCAGCAGCCCCCGGCAGGGGGCCTCCTACGAGCAGTACTTC. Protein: CASSPRQGASYEQYF.

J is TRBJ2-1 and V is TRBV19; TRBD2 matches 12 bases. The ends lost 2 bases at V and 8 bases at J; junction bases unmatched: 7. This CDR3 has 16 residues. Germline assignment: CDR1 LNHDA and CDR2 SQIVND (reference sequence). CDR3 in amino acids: CASSIRIGLAGYEQFF. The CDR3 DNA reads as TGTGCCAGTAGTATACGGATAGGACTAGCGGGGTATGAGCAGTTCTTC.

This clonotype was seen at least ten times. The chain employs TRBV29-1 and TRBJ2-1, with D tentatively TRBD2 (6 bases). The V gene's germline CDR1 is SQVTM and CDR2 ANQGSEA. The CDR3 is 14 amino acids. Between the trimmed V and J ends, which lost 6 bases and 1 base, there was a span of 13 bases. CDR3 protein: CSVALTRSYNEQFF. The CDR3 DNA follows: TGCAGCGTAGCCCTGACTAGGTCCTACAATGAGCAGTTCTTC.